The 9 T cell receptor beta chains given below trace back to one sample, sequenced in a study of blood T cell repertoires in COVID-19. TCRdb's table, derived via immunoSEQ multiplex PCR, lists solely in-frame clones and lacks some. The data contain roughly 200,000 clones, 85% to 90% of them singletons. The material sequenced was peripheral blood. Receptors were obtained from a man in his forties with active or convalescent COVID-19.

V usage is TRBV18 and J usage is TRBJ2-7; D perhaps matches TRBD1 (5 bases). Looked up from germline, CDR1 is KGHSH and CDR2 is LQKENI. Trimming took off 3 bases at V and 2 bases at J, with 14 bases between the two ends. The CDR3 has 15 amino acids. The CDR3 here is CASSPVRQTPYEQYF. The CDR3 coding sequence is TGTGCCAGCTCACCGGTCCGACAGACTCCCTACGAGCAGTACTTC.

V gene TRBV6-5 combines with J gene TRBJ1-1, with a tentative D call TRBD1 (5 bases). From germline, CDR1 is MNHEY and CDR2 SVGAGI. Trimming left V 0 bases short and J 6 bases short, with 11 bases between. The CDR3 contains 14 residues. The CDR3 loop reads CASSYSFREAEAFF. The CDR3 nucleotides read TGTGCCAGCAGTTACTCCTTCAGGGAAGCTGAAGCTTTCTTT.

This clone was recorded once. This chain connects TRBV4-2 to TRBJ2-2; TRBD2 might be the D (6 bases). V shed 0 bases and J shed 6 bases, with 8 bases lying between them. CDR1 and CDR2 from the germline V gene are LGHNA and YNFKEQ. The CDR3 has 14 amino acids. CDR3 in DNA: TGTGCCAGCAGCCAAGAACTAGCCCCCGGGGAGCTGTTTTTT. Amino acids: CASSQELAPGELFF.

The V gene is TRBV3-1 (or the pseudogene TRBV3-2), the J gene TRBJ2-1, with TRBD2 matching 7 bases. After removal of 3 bases from V and 0 bases from J, the junction contained 11 bases not matched to a gene. Germline-derived CDR1 and CDR2 are LGHDT and YNNKEL (reference sequence). There are 18 residues in the CDR3. CDR3 sequence (DNA): TGTGCCAGCAGCCATCTGAAAAGCGGGGCAAGCTCCTACAATGAGCAGTTCTTC. Its translation: CASSHLKSGASSYNEQFF.

J is TRBJ2-3 and V is TRBV6-5; no firm D call. CDR1 MNHEY and CDR2 SVGAGI come from the germline V gene. V gave up 6 bases and J gave up 0 bases, with 10 bases separating them. This CDR3 region has 14 residues. CDR3 DNA sequence: TGTGCCAGCAGGGAGCGCCCGAGCACAGATACGCAGTATTTT. Translated, it gives CASRERPSTDTQYF.

V is TRBV21-1 and J is TRBJ1-5; TRBD1, the table's D call, was not compared with the DNA. TRBV21-1 is a pseudogene segment. CDR3 length: 15 residues. For the CDR3, the DNA is TGTGCCAGCAGCAAAAGGGACAGGATTGATCAGCCCCAGCATTTT. Encoded protein: CASSKRDRIDQPQHF.

This clone has only a few counts. The chain combines TRBV6-1 with TRBJ1-4, with 9 bases that match TRBD1. The germline V gene encodes CDR1 MNHNS and CDR2 SASEGT. The trim removed 2 bases at V and 8 bases at J, leaving 15 bases unmatched. CDR3 length: 18 residues. CDR3 residues: CASSERRTGAGGGEKLFF. CDR3 bases: TGTGCCAGCAGTGAAAGGAGGACAGGGGCCGGTGGCGGGGAAAAACTGTTTTTT.

The count of this clone is one. The chain carries TRBV6-4 and TRBJ1-4, with TRBD1 matching 8 bases. The V segment lost 3 bases and the J segment 3 bases; nucleotides outside the gene matches: 3. The length of the CDR3 is 15 residues. Germline V CDR1 and CDR2: MRHNA, SNTAGT. CDR3: CASSETGGANEKLFF. For the CDR3, the DNA is TGTGCCAGCAGTGAAACAGGGGGAGCTAATGAAAAACTGTTTTTT.

The V gene is TRBV7-3, the J gene TRBJ2-5; D may be TRBD2 (6 bases). V was clipped by 2 bases and J by 5 bases, with 12 bases between them. This CDR3 is 14 amino acids long. Germline lookup yields CDR1 SGHTA and CDR2 FQGTGA. CDR3 nucleotides: TGTGCCAGCAGCTTATCATCGGGGGTCGAGACCCAGTACTTC. Amino acids: CASSLSSGVETQYF.